Listed here are 3 T cell receptor beta chains from one sample, sequenced in a study of CD8+ T cells in alopecia areata. RNA was isolated and reverse transcribed to cDNA, the sequencing template. Profiling relied on immunoSEQ multiplex PCR, and the TCRdb table lists in-frame clones only, not all of them. The sample holds over 200,000 clones, 64% seen once. The sample's treatment: oral pan-JAK inhibitor, 5-10 mg twice daily. The sequencing here drew on CD4+ T cells sorted from blood, taken at week 4, from a patient treated with tofacitinib. All receptors come from a human donor with alopecia areata.

This clone has just one count. This sequence joins TRBV11-2 and TRBJ2-5; D possibly corresponds to TRBD2 (7 bases). Trimming pared 2 bases from V and 3 bases from J, leaving 13 bases between. The CDR3 spans 15 residues. Germline CDR1 reads SGHAT; CDR2 reads FQNNGV. Written as DNA, the CDR3 is TGTGCCAGCAGCTTACCAAGGGGGGGCAAAGAGACCCAGTACTTC. It encodes CASSLPRGGKETQYF.

The chain is built from TRBV25-1 and TRBJ2-7; no firm D call. Germline assignment: CDR1 MGHDK and CDR2 SYGVNS. The V end was cut by 5 bases, the J end by 4 bases, with 6 bases between. CDR3 length: 11 amino acids. DNA for the CDR3: TGTGCCAGCAGTCAAGGGTACGAGCAGTACTTC. It yields the protein CASSQGYEQYF.

The chain is built from TRBV5-1 and TRBJ1-1; D remains unclear. V gave up 1 base and J gave up 0 bases, with 13 bases separating them. The length of the CDR3 is 16 residues. CDR1 and CDR2 (germline): SGHRS, YFSETQ. The CDR3 is CASSLTQPGMNTEAFF. Here the CDR3 DNA reads TGCGCCAGCAGCTTGACCCAACCCGGCATGAACACTGAAGCTTTCTTT.